This T cell receptor beta chain was identified during a study of OX40 agonist ivuxolimab in advanced cancers. As for the study in general: Patients receiving dose escalation had hepatocellular carcinoma, melanoma, renal cell or head and neck cancer.

The germline V gene encodes CDR1 MNHEY and CDR2 SVGAGI. Trimming left V 0 bases short and J 1 base short, with 9 bases between. This CDR3 has 15 amino acids. Points from the study as a whole: People who partly responded at 0.1-3.0 mg/kg had some of the least clonal expansion seen. At 0.1 to 3.0 mg/kg and by week 6, CD4+ and CD8+ T cells in the blood had expanded clonally.

Clones were sequenced by immunoSEQ multiplex PCR, and TCRdb holds only the in-frame ones, with some missing. Among tens of thousands of clones listed, about nine tenths were seen once. Concerning this clone: The antigen is undetermined.

The chain links TRBV6-5 to TRBJ1-1, with unresolved D. The clonotype originates from an adult with an advanced solid tumor such as melanoma, head and neck, liver or kidney cancer. The source was CD4+ or CD8+ T cells sorted from blood, collected in a trial of the OX40 agonist ivuxolimab. The CDR3 region is CASSYSAVSNTEAFF. CDR3 DNA sequence: TGTGCCAGCAGTTACTCGGCAGTGTCGAACACTGAAGCTTTCTTT.